This T cell receptor beta chain was identified during a study of patients and donors after allogeneic stem cell transplantation. The table lists this clonotype with many counts. Germline CDR1 reads DFQATT; CDR2 reads SNEGSKA (reference sequence). The CDR3 is made up of 14 amino acids. Trimming removed 3 bases from V and 4 bases from J; junction bases left unmatched: 5. TCRdb re-called the RT-PCR reads with MiXCR, one entry per CDR3 protein. The sample contains approximately 8,800 distinct CDR3 sequences, around 3.9% of which appear only once. The TCR comes from a human donor who was either an allogeneic HSCT recipient or a stem cell or donor lymphocyte infusion donor (not recorded which). It is not recorded whose cells these are; they may come from a transplant donor. The chain links TRBV20-1 to TRBJ2-3; 9 nucleotides match TRBD2. Sequencing was performed on blood, either unsorted or a sorted T cell fraction (not recorded which). The CDR3 bases are TGCAGTGCTAGCGGCGGGAGGGTCGCAGATACGCAGTATTTT. As protein: CSASGGRVADTQYF.